This paragraph covers one TCR beta chain sequence. Its antigen is undetermined. Sequencing used immunoSEQ multiplex PCR; TCRdb keeps in-frame clones, though not all of them. The table shows over 85,000 clones, with less than 95% occurring only once. Germline lookup yields CDR1 KGHSH and CDR2 LQKENI. Trimming pared 4 bases from V and 0 bases from J, leaving 9 bases between. The CDR3 totals 14 residues. These data come from a study of graft-versus-host responses after intestinal transplantation. Background on the study: All of the recipients had induction that used anti-thymocyte globulin, then tacrolimus and steroids for approximately 3 years. Points from the study as a whole: Graft-donor T cell macrochimerism coincided with high graft-versus-host to host-versus-graft clonal ratios in allografts. An association linked early post-transplant HvG declines with peak circulating GvH clone levels. GvH clones surfaced in recipient marrow, some emerging earlier in ileum or blood.

This TCR derives from a human donor who was the organ donor for an intestinal transplant. Sequenced here: unstimulated CD4+ T cells sorted from spleen or lymph node cells, sampled before transplant. The chain is built from TRBV18 and TRBJ2-5; D ambiguous. CDR3 DNA sequence: TGTGCCAGCTCACTTGACGGAAACCAAGAGACCCAGTACTTC. This codes for CASSLDGNQETQYF. Full variable domain (missing parts from reference TRBV18 and TRBJ2-5): NAGVMQNPRHLVRRRGQEARLRCSPMKGHSHVYWYRQLPEEGLKFMVYLQKENIIDESGMPKERFSAEFPKEGPSILRIQQVVRGDSAAYFCASSLDGNQETQYFGPGTRLLVL.